A single sample is the source of the 18 T cell receptor beta chains below, sequenced in a study of blood T cell repertoires in COVID-19. Data came from immunoSEQ multiplex PCR; TCRdb stores just in-frame clones and leaves some out. The sample lists some 110,000 clones, around four fifths seen once, with roughly 7.9% in the top ten. Material for sequencing was peripheral blood. The receptors come from a man between 65 and 85 years old with acute or convalescent COVID-19.

The CDR3 nucleotides are TGTGCCAGTAGTAGATCTAGCGGGAGGGCCGGCGGGGAGCTGTTTTTT. This translates into CASSRSSGRAGGELFF. V and J are TRBV19 and TRBJ2-2; TRBD2 agrees at 12 bases. This CDR3 has 16 amino acids. Losses at the gene ends were 4 bases for V and 7 bases for J; bases not matched to a gene: 7. The germline V gene has CDR1 LNHDA and CDR2 SQIVND (reference sequence).

V usage is TRBV18 and J usage is TRBJ2-3, with TRBD2 matching over 7 bases. The CDR3 runs 13 residues. V was clipped by 4 bases and J by 5 bases; unmatched bases: 3. CDR1 and CDR2 from the germline V gene are KGHSH and LQKENI. CDR3 bases: TGTGCCAGCTCACGGGTAGCGGGAGATACGCAGTATTTT. Encoded protein: CASSRVAGDTQYF. The entire variable domain, with the rest obtained from reference TRBV18 and TRBJ2-3, is as follows: NAGVMQNPRHLVRRRGQEARLRCSPMKGHSHVYWYRQLPEEGLKFMVYLQKENIIDESGMPKERFSAEFPKEGPSILRIQQVVRGDSAAYFCASSRVAGDTQYFGPGTRLTVL.

In its sample, this clone was seen once. The chain couples TRBV5-6 to TRBJ2-3; 14 nucleotides align to TRBD2. V lost 4 bases and J lost 6; bases outside the gene matches: 7. Germline values: CDR1 SGHDT, CDR2 YYEEEE. CDR3 size: 16 residues. DNA for the CDR3: TGTGCCAGCAGCGCCGGGACTAGCGGGAGTCAGGATACGCAGTATTTT. It specifies CASSAGTSGSQDTQYF. Full variable domain (rest looked up from reference TRBV5-6 and TRBJ2-3): DAGVTQSPTHLIKTRGQQVTLRCSPKSGHDTVSWYQQALGQGPQFIFQYYEEEERQRGNFPDRFSGHQFPNYSSELNVNALLLGDSALYLCASSAGTSGSQDTQYFGPGTRLTVL.

The gene calls are TRBV20-1 and TRBJ1-6, with a weak D call TRBD1 (6 bases). V was clipped by 3 bases and J by 10 bases, with 16 bases between them. CDR1 is DFQATT, CDR2 SNEGSKA, per germline (reference sequence). CDR3 length: 14 residues. The CDR3 protein is CSASRGAEGSPLHF. The CDR3 DNA sequence: TGCAGTGCTAGTCGGGGGGCTGAGGGGTCACCCCTCCACTTT.

The gene calls are TRBV12-3 or TRBV12-4 and TRBJ1-5; the D is unclear. CDR3 length: 13 amino acids. The V end was cut by 3 bases, the J end by 5 bases, with 8 bases between. This CDR3 reads CASSFEADQPQHF. In DNA, the CDR3 is TGTGCCAGCAGTTTTGAGGCGGATCAGCCCCAGCATTTT.

The J gene is TRBJ2-3, the V gene TRBV5-6; 10 bases map to TRBD1. The CDR3 extends over 15 amino acids. Germline CDR1 is SGHDT and CDR2 is YYEEEE. V dropped 1 base and J dropped 3; count of bases not matched to a gene: 2. The CDR3 reads CASSLRQGATDTQYF. In DNA form, the CDR3 reads TGTGCCAGCAGCTTGAGACAGGGGGCGACAGATACGCAGTATTTT.

CDR3 bases: TGTGCCTGGGGACAGGGAGGGAATAATTCACCCCTCCACTTT. Protein: CAWGQGGNNSPLHF. The chain is built from TRBV30 and TRBJ1-6, with TRBD1 identical over 8 bases. J was trimmed by 5 bases and V by 5 bases; bases with no gene match: 5. CDR1 is GTSNPN and CDR2 is SVGIG in the germline V gene (reference sequence). The CDR3 covers 14 residues.

This clone was seen once. The rearrangement uses TRBV5-4 and TRBJ1-2, with 7 bases matching TRBD1. The CDR3 has 15 amino acids. From germline, CDR1 is SGHNT and CDR2 YYREEE (reference sequence). Trimming at V came to 0 bases and at J to 4 bases, leaving 6 bases not matched to a gene. The CDR3 reads CASSLADRVGYGYTF. CDR3 DNA: TGTGCCAGCAGCTTGGCAGACAGGGTAGGCTATGGCTACACCTTC.

V gene TRBV19 combines with J gene TRBJ1-2; D not resolved. CDR1 and CDR2 (germline): LNHDA, SQIVND (reference sequence). This CDR3 is built from 16 residues. V was clipped by 3 bases and J by 2 bases, with 16 bases between them. CDR3 bases: TGTGCCAGTAGTATTAACAAGGAGCGAGGGAACTATGGCTACACCTTC. Its translation: CASSINKERGNYGYTF.

The J gene is TRBJ1-2, the V gene TRBV19; D remains ambiguous. Germline V CDR1 and CDR2: LNHDA, SQIVND (reference sequence). The length of the CDR3 is 12 residues. Trimming took 3 bases from V and 3 from J, leaving 5 bases between them. The CDR3 DNA sequence: TGTGCCAGTAGTATCTCGTACTATGGCTACACCTTC. Protein: CASSISYYGYTF.

CDR3 nucleotides: TGTGCCAGCAGCGCATCGGGGAGGACAGGGTCATATGGCTACACCTTC. Its protein is CASSASGRTGSYGYTF. The chain links TRBV7-2 to TRBJ1-2; 8 bases match TRBD1. The CDR3 covers 16 residues. Germline assignment: CDR1 SGHTA and CDR2 FQGNSA. Unmatched junction bases numbered 13, after V lost 5 bases and J lost 5 bases.

This chain joins TRBV7-9 and TRBJ1-6; the D is unclear. This CDR3 spans 14 amino acids. Deletions cut 0 bases from V and 6 bases from J, with 6 bases between. CDR1 is SEHNR, CDR2 FQNEAQ, per germline (reference sequence). CDR3 protein: CASSLAQSNSPLHF. The CDR3 DNA reads as TGTGCCAGCAGCTTAGCCCAGTCTAATTCACCCCTCCACTTT.

This clone was found a few times. The chain couples TRBV28 to TRBJ1-1, with a weak D call TRBD1 (6 bases). The CDR3 consists of 14 residues. The germline V and J ends were trimmed by 5 bases and 1 base, with 11 bases remaining between them. Germline CDR1 and CDR2: MDHEN and SYDVKM. In nucleotides, the CDR3 is TGTGCCAGCAGTGGGGGGGCAAAGAACACTGAAGCTTTCTTT. Translation: CASSGGAKNTEAFF.

The gene calls are TRBV3-1 (or the pseudogene TRBV3-2) and TRBJ1-3, with D possibly matching TRBD1 (5 bases). The CDR3 is 11 residues long. Germline V gives CDR1 LGHDT, CDR2 YNNKEL (reference sequence). The V end was cut by 8 bases, the J end by 7 bases, with 9 bases between. CDR3 coding DNA: TGTGCCAGCCTAGGGGCCAACACCATATATTTT. It specifies CASLGANTIYF.

The genes are TRBV5-1 and TRBJ2-7; 7 bases line up with TRBD2. Per germline, CDR1 SGHRS and CDR2 YFSETQ. The V and J ends lost 1 base and 6 bases, in that order; junction bases with no gene match: 7. The length of the CDR3 is 14 residues. In DNA form, the CDR3 reads TGCGCCAGCAGCTTGAGGGGAGGGGAAAGCGAGCAGTACTTC. As protein: CASSLRGGESEQYF.

The V gene is TRBV18, the J gene TRBJ1-2; TRBD1 is a possible D gene (5 bases). V was cut by 0 bases and J by 8 bases, with 10 bases left in between. This CDR3 has 13 amino acids. Per germline, CDR1 KGHSH and CDR2 LQKENI. The CDR3 DNA sequence: TGTGCCAGCTCACCACCGGAGGGGTGGGGCTACACCTTC. As protein: CASSPPEGWGYTF.

This clone was recorded once. The CDR3 DNA follows: TGTGCCACCAGTGTCGGGAACAGCGTTAGCAATCAGCCCCAGCATTTT. Amino acid sequence: CATSVGNSVSNQPQHF. V is TRBV24-1 and J is TRBJ1-5, with no clear D. This CDR3 has 16 residues. Germline V gene data show CDR1 as KGHDR and CDR2 as SFDVKD. Trimming left V 5 bases short and J 0 bases short, with 13 bases between.

As regards this clone: The same CDR3 also results from other DNA sequences found in this sample. The chain uses TRBV5-4 and TRBJ2-7; 7 bases align to TRBD2. V shed 4 bases, J shed 1 base, and the junction held 11 bases outside the gene matches. The length of the CDR3 is 16 residues. From germline, CDR1 is SGHNT and CDR2 YYREEE (reference sequence). CDR3 nucleotides: TGTGCCAGCAGCCGCGGAGCTCCGCGGGGGTCCTACGAGCAGTACTTC. Translating it yields CASSRGAPRGSYEQYF.